What follows is one T cell receptor (beta chain) and its context. What it recognizes is unknown. Using immunoSEQ multiplex PCR, the repertoire was profiled, and TCRdb retains in-frame clones only, with some absent. Among about 86,000 clones listed, around 80% were seen once. The record originates from a study of T cell responses to AZD1222 COVID-19 vaccine. Study-wide points: Spike-specific TCRs gained breadth and depth after people received two AZD1222 doses. Seropositive status at baseline applied to only 6 or 7 AZD1222 recipients.

This TCR derives from an adult in good health. The specimen comprised peripheral blood, sampled on day 0 of AZD1222 vaccination.

CDR3 residues: CASSLGGQGFEKLFF. The CDR3 region has the DNA TGTGCCAGCAGCTTAGGAGGTCAGGGCTTTGAAAAACTGTTTTTT. The J gene is TRBJ1-4, the V gene TRBV7-2, with D tentatively TRBD1 (5 bases). Germline V lookup: CDR1 SGHTA, CDR2 FQGNSA. V dropped 1 base and J dropped 7 bases, with 13 bases sitting between them. This CDR3 has 15 amino acids.